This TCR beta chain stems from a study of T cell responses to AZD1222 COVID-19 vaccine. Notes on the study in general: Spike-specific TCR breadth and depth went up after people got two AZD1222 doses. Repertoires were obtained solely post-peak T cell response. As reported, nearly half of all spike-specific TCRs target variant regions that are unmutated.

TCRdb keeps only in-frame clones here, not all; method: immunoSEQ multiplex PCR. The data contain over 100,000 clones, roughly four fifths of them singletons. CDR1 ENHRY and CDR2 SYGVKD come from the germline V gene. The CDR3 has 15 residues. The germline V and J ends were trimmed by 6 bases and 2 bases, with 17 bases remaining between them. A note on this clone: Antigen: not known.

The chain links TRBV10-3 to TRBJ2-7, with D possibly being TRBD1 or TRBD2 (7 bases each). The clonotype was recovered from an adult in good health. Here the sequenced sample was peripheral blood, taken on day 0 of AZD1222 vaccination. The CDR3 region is CAIRRDREGTYEQYF. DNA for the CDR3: TGTGCCATCAGACGTGACAGGGAGGGAACCTACGAGCAGTACTTC.